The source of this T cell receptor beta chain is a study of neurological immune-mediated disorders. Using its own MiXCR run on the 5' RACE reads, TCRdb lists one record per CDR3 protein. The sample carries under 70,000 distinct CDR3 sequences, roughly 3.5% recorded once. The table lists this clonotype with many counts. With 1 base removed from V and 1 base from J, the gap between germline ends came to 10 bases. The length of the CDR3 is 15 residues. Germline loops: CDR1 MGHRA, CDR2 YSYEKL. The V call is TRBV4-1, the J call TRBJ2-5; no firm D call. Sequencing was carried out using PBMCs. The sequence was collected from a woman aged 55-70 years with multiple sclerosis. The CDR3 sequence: CASSQVVGGQETQYF. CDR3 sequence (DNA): TGCGCCAGCAGCCAAGTCGTCGGTGGCCAAGAGACCCAGTACTTC.